These 27 T cell receptor beta chains came from one sample sequenced in a study of Graves' ophthalmopathy and Graves' hyperthyroidism. For repertoire sequencing, the TCR beta CDR3 regions were amplified from RNA transcripts. First-round RT-PCR employed HTBI primers, with a second-round multiplex PCR after it. TCRdb reanalysed the multiplex PCR reads using MiXCR and keeps one entry per CDR3 protein. In the table there are about 400,000 distinct CDR3 sequences, roughly 15% of which are singletons. Sequenced material: peripheral blood. The source of these receptors is a woman aged 18-35 years with stable Graves' hyperthyroidism.

On this clonotype itself: The conserved phenylalanine or tryptophan is not found at the CDR3 terminus, so this likely reflects a read error. The CDR3 protein is CASSSGTGDDQPQHY. CDR3 DNA: TGTGCCAGCAGCTCCGGTACAGGGGACGATCAGCCCCAGCATTAT. The chain is built from TRBV7-8 and TRBJ1-5; 7 bases map to TRBD1. With 4 bases clipped from V and 5 bases from J, the junction kept 8 bases outside the gene matches. CDR1 is SGHVS, CDR2 FQNEAQ, per germline. The CDR3 covers 15 residues.

This clonotype was seen ten or more times. The V call is TRBV19, the J call TRBJ1-1, with D perhaps TRBD1 (6 bases). The CDR3 is 14 residues long. Germline values: CDR1 LNHDA, CDR2 SQIVND (reference sequence). V lost 9 bases, J lost 1 base, and 15 bases lay in between. CDR3 DNA sequence: TGTGCCAGCAGTGTAGGGGGGGGGAACACTGAAGCTTTCTTT. Its translation: CASSVGGGNTEAFF.

This clonotype was counted between two and nine times. The chain has TRBV20-1 and TRBJ2-2, with 7 nucleotides matching TRBD1. The CDR3 runs to 13 residues. Germline V lookup: CDR1 DFQATT, CDR2 SNEGSKA (reference sequence). V lost 6 bases and J lost 3; bases outside the gene matches: 4. The CDR3 region is CSAGTGDTGELFF. The CDR3 region has the DNA TGCAGTGCCGGAACAGGGGACACCGGGGAGCTGTTTTTT.

This clonotype occurred many times. This sequence joins TRBV11-2 and TRBJ1-2; 7 bases are a match to TRBD1. The CDR3 runs to 15 residues. CDR1 SGHAT and CDR2 FQNNGV come from the germline V gene. The junction had 6 bases not matched to a gene; V was cut back by 1 base and J by 4 bases. The CDR3 sequence is CASSLGRGRAYGYTF. The CDR3 nucleotides are TGTGCCAGCAGCTTAGGGAGGGGGCGGGCCTATGGCTACACCTTC.

The J gene is TRBJ1-5, the V gene TRBV29-1, with 11 bases that match TRBD1. The CDR3 runs 13 residues. V lost 7 bases and J lost 6; bases outside the gene matches: 5. CDR1 is SQVTM, CDR2 ANQGSEA, per germline. CDR3 DNA: TGCAGCGGAGGACAGGGGGCGGGTCAGCCCCAGCATTTT. It yields the protein CSGGQGAGQPQHF.

This clonotype was picked up a small number of times. V and J are TRBV2 and TRBJ2-2; no firm D call. The CDR3 totals 12 residues. Germline assignment: CDR1 SNHLY and CDR2 FYNNEI. V lost 9 bases, J lost 4 bases, and 9 bases lay in between. The CDR3 nucleotides are TGTGCCAGTAAACAGCTCACCGGGGAGCTGTTTTTT. Amino acids: CASKQLTGELFF.

The rearrangement joins TRBV27 to TRBJ2-7, with unresolved D. The germline V gene encodes CDR1 MNHEY and CDR2 SMNVEV (reference sequence). Deletions cut 3 bases from V and 3 bases from J, with 9 bases between. The CDR3 runs to 13 residues. For the CDR3, the DNA is TGTGCCAGCAGTTTTTCGGCGATCTACGAGCAGTACTTC. Translating it yields CASSFSAIYEQYF.

This chain links TRBV5-5 with TRBJ2-6, with a tentative D call TRBD1 (5 bases). CDR3 length: 15 residues. Germline CDR1 and CDR2: SGHKS and YYEKEE (reference sequence). Trimming removed 3 bases at V and 2 bases at J, with 9 bases between. The CDR3 DNA reads TGTGCCAGCAGCTCCTCAGGGACTGGGGCCAACGTCCTGACTTTC. Its translation: CASSSSGTGANVLTF.

Comment on this clonotype: At one end the junction does not follow the germline gene, possibly because of a read error. J is TRBJ2-5 and V is TRBV11-1; D is undetermined. Germline CDR1 and CDR2: SGHAT and FQDESV (reference sequence). The CDR3 sequence is 14 residues long. DNA of the CDR3: TGTGCCGGCAGCTTGGCCCCGTCTGAAGAGACCCAGTACTTC. The encoded protein is CAGSLAPSEETQYF.

This clonotype was recorded many times. One end of the junction varies from germline; a read error may be responsible. The chain joins TRBV2 to TRBJ1-2; D not certain. CDR3 size: 14 residues. CDR1 is SNHLY and CDR2 is FYNNEI in the germline V gene. CDR3 protein: CASREDTVYGGYTF. The CDR3, as DNA: TGTGCCAGCAGAGAAGACACGGTTTACGGTGGCTACACCTTC.

This clonotype was found many times. In DNA, the CDR3 is TGCAGTGCTAGAGATCCGGCTGGGGGCGGGGGCTACGAGCAGTACTTC. It specifies CSARDPAGGGGYEQYF. This chain links TRBV20-1 with TRBJ2-7, with TRBD2 as a possible D gene (7 bases). This CDR3 is built from 16 residues. CDR1 is DFQATT, CDR2 SNEGSKA, per germline (reference sequence). Trimming shortened V by 0 bases and J by 3 bases, and 18 bases separated the two germline ends.

This clonotype appeared many times. The rearrangement joins TRBV10-3 to TRBJ1-2; D remains unclear. Trimming pared 3 bases from V and 2 bases from J, leaving 10 bases between. The CDR3 is 14 residues long. The germline gives CDR1 ENHRY, CDR2 SYGVKD. In nucleotides, the CDR3 is TGTGCCATCAGTGACCCCGACGAAAACTATGGCTACACCTTC. It specifies CAISDPDENYGYTF.

This clonotype showed up many times. This rearrangement joins TRBV2 to TRBJ2-5; D uncertain. The CDR3 consists of 14 residues. V lost 3 bases and J lost 1, with 9 bases in between. Looked up from germline, CDR1 is SNHLY and CDR2 is FYNNEI. CDR3 region: CASSDDLSQETQYF. CDR3 nucleotides: TGTGCCAGCAGTGATGATCTATCCCAAGAGACCCAGTACTTC.

This clonotype appeared many times. The V gene is TRBV6-4, the J gene TRBJ2-6; 7 nucleotides line up with TRBD1. The germline V gene encodes CDR1 MRHNA and CDR2 SNTAGT. CDR3 length: 17 amino acids. After removal of 6 bases from V and 4 bases from J, the junction contained 12 bases not matched to a gene. The CDR3 DNA reads as TGTGCCAGCAGCCGAGGCCCCCAGGGGGACGGGGCCAACGTCCTGACTTTC. Translated: CASSRGPQGDGANVLTF.

In its sample, this clonotype was seen many times. The J gene is TRBJ2-7, the V gene TRBV20-1, with 7 bases fitting TRBD2. CDR1 DFQATT and CDR2 SNEGSKA come from the germline V gene (reference sequence). This CDR3 has 15 amino acids. Germline trimming cut 0 bases from V and 3 bases from J; bases unmatched to any gene: 8. The CDR3 sequence is CSARDGGSGDYEQYF. The CDR3 DNA is TGCAGTGCTAGAGATGGTGGCAGCGGGGACTACGAGCAGTACTTC.

The chain is built from TRBV20-1 and TRBJ1-5; 11 nucleotides match TRBD1. This CDR3 contains 18 residues. The germline gives CDR1 DFQATT, CDR2 SNEGSKA (reference sequence). Trimming removed 0 bases from V and 4 bases from J; junction bases left unmatched: 11. This CDR3 is CSARDRGQGAFGNQPQHF. In DNA form, the CDR3 reads TGCAGTGCTAGAGACCGAGGACAGGGGGCGTTCGGGAATCAGCCCCAGCATTTT.

The rearrangement joins TRBV10-1 to TRBJ1-1; 9 bases align to TRBD1. The germline V gene encodes CDR1 WNHNN and CDR2 SYGVQD (reference sequence). V shed 7 bases and J 5 bases; nucleotides not matched to a gene: 5. This CDR3 comprises 13 residues. The CDR3 protein is CASMGQGETEAFF. CDR3 in DNA: TGCGCCAGCATGGGACAGGGTGAGACTGAAGCTTTCTTT.

This chain links TRBV12-3 or TRBV12-4 with TRBJ2-2; 13 nucleotides align to TRBD2. The CDR3 has 17 amino acids. Trimming took 6 bases from V and 0 from J; bases not matched to a gene: 4. CDR3: CASRKLAGGPNTGELFF. The CDR3 DNA follows: TGTGCCAGCAGAAAACTAGCGGGGGGGCCGAACACCGGGGAGCTGTTTTTT.

This clonotype was seen many times. The chain joins TRBV29-1 to TRBJ2-7, with D unresolved. Per the germline V gene, CDR1 is SQVTM and CDR2 is ANQGSEA. The length of the CDR3 is 13 residues. Trimming stripped 1 base from V and 3 bases from J, with 10 bases between. CDR3 nucleotides: TGCAGCGTTGAAGTAGAAGCGAGCTACGAGCAGTACTTC. Its protein product is CSVEVEASYEQYF.

Comment on this clonotype: Since a much larger clone is just one base distant, this may be a read error. This chain connects TRBV2 to TRBJ1-2, with 10 nucleotides matching TRBD1. Germline V gene data show CDR1 as SNHLY and CDR2 as FYNNEI. This CDR3 comprises 16 residues. Unmatched junction bases numbered 8, after V lost 4 bases and J lost 3 bases. As DNA, the CDR3 is TGTGCCAGCAGTGGGGACAGGGGACAGAGAGACTATGGCTACACCTTC. The encoded protein is CASSGDRGQRDYGYTF.

The rearrangement links TRBV4-1 to TRBJ2-2; D may be TRBD2 (6 bases). The CDR3 is 15 residues long. Per germline, CDR1 MGHRA and CDR2 YSYEKL. V dropped 5 bases and J dropped 1 base, with 11 bases sitting between them. The CDR3 sequence is CASSDVGGNTGELFF. DNA for the CDR3: TGCGCCAGCAGCGATGTGGGGGGGAACACCGGGGAGCTGTTTTTT.

This clonotype occurred many times. The DNA for the CDR3 is TGTGCCAGCAGCCTGACTGACAGGGGGCGTTACGAGCAGTACTTC. It is translated as CASSLTDRGRYEQYF. The rearrangement links TRBV12-3 or TRBV12-4 to TRBJ2-7; TRBD1 agrees at 10 bases. Losses at the gene ends were 6 bases for V and 4 bases for J; bases not matched to a gene: 9. This CDR3 comprises 15 residues.

This clonotype was observed at least ten times. This rearrangement joins TRBV6-2 or TRBV6-3 to TRBJ2-5; D is unclear. Trimming pared 6 bases from V and 5 bases from J, leaving 10 bases between. Germline-derived CDR1 and CDR2 are MNHEY and SVGEGT. CDR3 length equals 12 residues. CDR3 loop: CASSPVSETQYF. The CDR3 DNA reads TGTGCCAGCAGCCCCGTTTCGGAGACCCAGTACTTC.

The genes are TRBV6-5 and TRBJ1-1; TRBD1 might be the D (5 bases). V lost 0 bases, J lost 4 bases, and 18 bases lay in between. Germline assignment: CDR1 MNHEY and CDR2 SVGAGI. This CDR3 has 17 amino acids. The CDR3 protein is CASSYSSPQTGRTEAFF. The CDR3 DNA sequence: TGTGCCAGCAGTTACTCGTCTCCCCAGACGGGACGCACTGAAGCTTTCTTT.

This chain uses TRBV12-3 or TRBV12-4 with TRBJ2-2; D not resolved. Trimming shortened V by 3 bases and J by 5 bases, and 16 bases separated the two germline ends. This CDR3 is built from 16 residues. CDR3 residues: CASSLQSLRLTGELFF. CDR3 bases: TGTGCCAGCAGTTTGCAATCGCTTAGGCTGACCGGGGAGCTGTTTTTT.

There are many counts of this clonotype. The chain links TRBV9 to TRBJ1-2; D uncertain. This CDR3 contains 15 residues. The germline V gene has CDR1 SGDLS and CDR2 YYNGEE. Between the trimmed V and J ends, which lost 3 bases and 1 base, there was a span of 13 bases. The CDR3 sequence is CASSASNQVNYGYTF. In DNA form, the CDR3 reads TGTGCCAGCAGCGCATCTAATCAGGTTAACTATGGCTACACCTTC. Looking up the rest from reference TRBV9 and TRBJ1-2 gives the full variable domain: DSGVTQTPKHLITATGQRVTLRCSPRSGDLSVYWYQQSLDQGLQFLIQYYNGEERAKGNILERFSAQQFPDLHSELNLSSLELGDSALYFCASSASNQVNYGYTFGSGTRLTVV.

This clonotype was seen repeatedly, ten times or more. In DNA, the CDR3 is TGCAGTGCTAGAACTAGCGGGGGAGGGGGAGAGACCCAGTACTTC. As protein: CSARTSGGGGETQYF. The V call is TRBV20-1, the J call TRBJ2-5; 11 bases fit TRBD2. The CDR3 covers 15 residues. Germline CDR1 reads DFQATT; CDR2 reads SNEGSKA (reference sequence). After removal of 2 bases from V and 4 bases from J, the junction contained 6 bases not matched to a gene.